This TCR beta chain was obtained from a study of shared clonotypes between healthy human individuals. Study conclusions and caveats: Generation probability values for non-shared clonotypes were lower than those for clonotypes shared by all four donors.

Of note for this clone: Its antigen is as yet unknown.

Sequencing used immunoSEQ multiplex PCR; TCRdb keeps in-frame clones, though not all of them. The data show more than 1.2 million clones, approximately 98.5% seen once. Only Caucasian adults living in Nashville, Tennessee served as donors. Germline-derived CDR1 and CDR2 are LGHNA and YSLEER. This CDR3 is 15 amino acids long. Trimming removed 5 bases from V and 3 bases from J; junction bases left unmatched: 6. Sequenced input: naive CD4+ T cells sorted from blood. As for subset: CD45RA+ positively selected. The source of this sequence is a man in his thirties or forties in good health. The V and J genes are TRBV4-3 and TRBJ1-4; 7 bases fit TRBD1. CDR3 protein: CASSAHRGANEKLFF. The CDR3 DNA is TGCGCCAGCAGCGCCCACAGGGGAGCTAATGAAAAACTGTTTTTT.